Listed below are T cell receptor beta chains from one sample, sequenced in a study of T cells in Graves' hyperthyroidism and ophthalmopathy. TCRdb analysed the multiplex PCR reads with MiXCR anew, one entry per CDR3 protein. The data contain roughly 400,000 distinct CDR3 sequences, over 13% of them singletons. Sample: blood. The receptors here all came from a man aged 50 to 60 with Graves' ophthalmopathy. The CDR3 runs from the conserved cysteine through the conserved F or W. The order of the fields is V gene, J gene, D gene, clone size, CDR3 DNA, CDR3 protein. A D gene is named only where the DNA matches it firmly. Rows may omit the clone size; those that give it use once, few, many or a size class.

TRBV10-3	TRBJ2-5	-	many	TGTGCCATCAGTGGTCAAGGTCAAGAGACCCAGTACTTC	CAISGQGQETQYF
TRBV6-1	TRBJ1-4	-	few	TGTGCCAGCAGTGAAAATTTGGGTTATGAAAAACTGTTTTTT	CASSENLGYEKLFF
TRBV3-1	TRBJ2-1	-	many	TGTGCCAGCAGCCAATCCGTACTCCCCAATGAGCAGTTCTTC	CASSQSVLPNEQFF
TRBV12-3/TRBV12-4	TRBJ2-2	TRBD2	many	TGTGCCAGCAGTAAGACTAGCGGAGACACCGGGGAGCTGTTTTTT	CASSKTSGDTGELFF
TRBV5-1	TRBJ2-1	TRBD2	many	TGCGCCAGCAGCTTGCGGACTAGCGGGAGGGCCTTCAATGAGCAGTTCTTC	CASSLRTSGRAFNEQFF
TRBV11-2	TRBJ2-1	-	-	TGTGCCAACAGCTTGGGGGCGGGGAAAGGGGGCAGTTACAATGAGCAGTTCTTC	CANSLGAGKGGSYNEQFF
TRBV30	TRBJ2-2	TRBD1	few	TGTGCCTGGAGTGGACAGGGCCACGGGGAGCTGTTTTTT	CAWSGQGHGELFF
TRBV12-3/TRBV12-4	TRBJ1-4	-	many	TGTGCCATCTCTGAGGGAGGACAAATCCATCGCCTGTTTTTT	CAISEGGQIHRLFF
TRBV7-3	TRBJ2-7	TRBD1	many	TGTGCCAGCAGTCCGGACAGGGCTCGGAAGCAGTACTTC	CASSPDRARKQYF
TRBV30	TRBJ1-1	-	many	TGTGCCTGGAGTCCCCATACAGGGCTGAAGACTGAAGCTTTCTTT	CAWSPHTGLKTEAFF
TRBV7-2	TRBJ2-5	-	many	TGTGCCAGCAGGAGACTAGTAGAGACCCAGTACTTC	CASRRLVETQYF
TRBV3-1	TRBJ2-2	-	many	TGTGCCAGCAGCCAGGGCAGGGTTCATCTTTTT	CASSQGRVHLF